The clone carrying this T cell receptor (beta chain) has only one observation. The sample belongs to a study of T cell changes during pregnancy in multiple sclerosis. J was trimmed by 1 base and V by 4 bases; bases with no gene match: 6. Per germline, CDR1 SEHNR and CDR2 FQNEAQ (reference sequence). The CDR3 has 15 residues. Profiled with immunoSEQ multiplex PCR; TCRdb holds only in-frame clones, not every one. Among tens of thousands of clones listed, about 90% were seen once. This sequence joins TRBV7-9 and TRBJ1-1, with 7 bases matching TRBD1. This TCR derives from a female donor with multiple sclerosis, enrolled in a pregnancy study. The material sequenced was CD4+ T cells from peripheral blood mononuclear cells, taken before pregnancy. The CDR3 sequence is CASSSGQAGNTEAFF. In DNA, the CDR3 is TGTGCCAGCAGCTCAGGACAGGCGGGGAACACTGAAGCTTTCTTT.